This section outlines one TCR beta chain sequence together with its context. Its specificity is unknown. This entry comes from a study of cytotoxic CD8 clonotypes in ibrutinib-treated CLL. Study findings and constraints: Public clonotypes, an uncommon group, contracted or remained stable on treatment.

Germline V CDR1 and CDR2: LNHDA, SQIVND (reference sequence). This CDR3 is 15 amino acids long. The V segment lost 9 bases and the J segment 0 bases; nucleotides outside the gene matches: 4. Method: immunoSEQ multiplex PCR; TCRdb's copy keeps in-frame clones and lacks some. The table has fewer than 300,000 clones, roughly four fifths seen once; the top ten hold about 5.3%. Sample: PBMCs, taken at disease progression, from a patient treated with ibrutinib. The chain combines TRBV19 with TRBJ2-7, with 14 bases lining up with TRBD2. The receptor was derived from a human donor with chronic lymphocytic leukemia. The CDR3 spells CASGTSGRASYEQYF. DNA of the CDR3: TGTGCCAGCGGGACTAGCGGGAGAGCCTCCTACGAGCAGTACTTC. The variable domain in full, with the rest retrieved from reference TRBV19 and TRBJ2-7, is DGGITQSPKYLFRKEGQNVTLSCEQNLNHDAMYWYRQDPGQGLRLIYYSQIVNDFQKGDIAEGYSVSREKKESFPLTVTSAQKNPTAFYLCASGTSGRASYEQYFGPGTRLTVT.